This TCR beta chain was sequenced in a study of blood T cell repertoires in COVID-19. Across the study: The study drew acute and convalescent COVID-19 samples from the United States, Italy and Spain. Sources were T cells, B-cell-depleted T cells, or PBMCs; the material itself was cDNA or gDNA.

The CDR3 totals 15 residues. The germline gives CDR1 SGHTS, CDR2 YDEGEE. Trimming shortened V by 4 bases and J by 6 bases, and 14 bases separated the two germline ends. In Seattle, patients joined the study during active infection and were tracked longitudinally. Authors' methods: Amplification from reference gene primers served as the basis for estimated nucleated cell counts. Only in-frame clones appear in the TCRdb table, and some are missing; sequencing was by immunoSEQ multiplex PCR. The V and J calls and clone size come from that table; D and trimming were worked out from the DNA. The repertoire consists of tens of thousands of clones, with around four fifths occurring once and the leading ten covering about a fifth.

V is TRBV5-8 and J is TRBJ1-6, with unresolved D. The source is a man aged 25-45 years with COVID-19, enrolled during active disease. Specimen: peripheral blood. CDR3 amino acids: CASSPLDWSNSPLHF. In nucleotides, the CDR3 is TGTGCCAGCAGCCCCCTCGATTGGAGTAATTCACCCCTCCACTTT.